This is a list of T cell receptor beta chains from one sample in a study of T cells in Graves' hyperthyroidism and ophthalmopathy. TCRdb redid the calling of the multiplex PCR reads with MiXCR, one entry per CDR3 protein. The sample lists hundreds of thousands of distinct CDR3 sequences; 12% to 15% were seen once. The sample consisted of blood. The receptors here all came from a woman under 30 with Graves' hyperthyroidism. Each CDR3 is given with its conserved first and last residue. Each record gives: D gene, V gene, clone size, J gene, CDR3 DNA, CDR3 protein. The D gene is left open where the match is weak. Size is omitted from some rows. Given values are once, few, many or a class for expanded clones.

NA	TRBV11-2	many	TRBJ2-5	TGTGCCAGCAGCTTCCGGGTAGCACCGGAGACCCAGTACTTC	CASSFRVAPETQYF
TRBD2	TRBV20-1	many	TRBJ2-1	TGCAGTGCTCAACCCACTAGCGGGAGAGTGTACTCCGCTGCGACTGAGCAGTTCTTC	CSAQPTSGRVYSAATEQFF
NA	TRBV7-9	NA	TRBJ2-2	TGTGCCAGCAGTTACTATGAGCCCGGGGAGCTGTTTTTT	CASSYYEPGELFF
TRBD2	TRBV29-1	few	TRBJ2-1	TGCAGCGTTGAATTAGCGGGAGGACTCTACAATGAGCAGTTCTTC	CSVELAGGLYNEQFF
NA	TRBV3-1	many	TRBJ2-7	TGTGCCAGCAGCCACCTTCCCTACGAGCAGTACTTC	CASSHLPYEQYF
NA	TRBV20-1	few	TRBJ1-4	TGCAGTGCCGGGGAAGGTGAAAAACTGTTTTTT	CSAGEGEKLFF
TRBD1	TRBV7-6	few	TRBJ1-1	TGTGCCAGCAGCTTCTCCACCCGGGACAGGGATACTGAAGCTTTCTTT	CASSFSTRDRDTEAFF
NA	TRBV19	few	TRBJ1-1	TGTGCCAGTAGTGAACGGACATTAATGAACACTGAAGCTTTCTTT	CASSERTLMNTEAFF
NA	TRBV5-6	many	TRBJ2-7	TGTGCCAGCAGCTTCTATGGACCGATTATCGAGCAGTACTTC	CASSFYGPIIEQYF
NA	TRBV2	many	TRBJ2-7	TGTGCCAGCAGTGAAGGGGACCAAAGTAGAGAGCAGTACTTC	CASSEGDQSREQYF
NA	TRBV7-9	many	TRBJ2-7	TGTGCCAGCAGCGGAGACGGGACAGGTTGGGGGGCTAGCGGCGAGCAGTACTTC	CASSGDGTGWGASGEQYF